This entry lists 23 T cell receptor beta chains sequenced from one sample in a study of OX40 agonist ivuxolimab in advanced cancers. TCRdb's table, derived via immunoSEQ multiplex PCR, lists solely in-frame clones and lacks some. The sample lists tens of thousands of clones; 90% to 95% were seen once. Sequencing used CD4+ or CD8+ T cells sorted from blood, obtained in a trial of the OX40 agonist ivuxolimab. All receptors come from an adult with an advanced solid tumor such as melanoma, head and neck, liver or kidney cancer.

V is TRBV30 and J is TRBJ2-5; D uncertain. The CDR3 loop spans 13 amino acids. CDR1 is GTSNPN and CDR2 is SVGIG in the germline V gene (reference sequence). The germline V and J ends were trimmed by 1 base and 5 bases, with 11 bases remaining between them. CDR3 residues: CAWSGLAVETQYF. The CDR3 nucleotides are TGTGCCTGGAGTGGCCTGGCGGTGGAGACCCAGTACTTC.

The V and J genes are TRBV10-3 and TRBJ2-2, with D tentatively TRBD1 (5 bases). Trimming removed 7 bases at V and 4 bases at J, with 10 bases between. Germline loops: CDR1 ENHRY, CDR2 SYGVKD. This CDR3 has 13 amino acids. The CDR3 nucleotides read TGTGCCATCACTGGGGCATCCACCGGGGAGCTGTTTTTT. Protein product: CAITGASTGELFF.

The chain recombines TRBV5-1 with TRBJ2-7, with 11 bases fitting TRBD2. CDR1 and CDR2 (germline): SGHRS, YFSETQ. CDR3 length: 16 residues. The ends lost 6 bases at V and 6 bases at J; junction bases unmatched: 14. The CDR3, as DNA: TGCGCCAGCACCTGGGGGGCCACTAGCGGGAGCGGCGAGCAGTACTTC. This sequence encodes CASTWGATSGSGEQYF.

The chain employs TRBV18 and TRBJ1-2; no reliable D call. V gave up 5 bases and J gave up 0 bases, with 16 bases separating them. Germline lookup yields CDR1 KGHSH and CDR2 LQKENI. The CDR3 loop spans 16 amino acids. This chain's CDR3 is CASSSGEPGANYGYTF. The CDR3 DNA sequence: TGTGCCAGCTCATCCGGGGAGCCAGGAGCTAACTATGGCTACACCTTC.

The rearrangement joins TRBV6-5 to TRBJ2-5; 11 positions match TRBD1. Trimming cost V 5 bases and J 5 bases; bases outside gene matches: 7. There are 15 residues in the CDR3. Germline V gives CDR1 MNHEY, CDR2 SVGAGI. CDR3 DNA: TGTGCCAGCAGTCCCGGACAGGGGGCTGGGGAGACCCAGTACTTC. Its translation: CASSPGQGAGETQYF.

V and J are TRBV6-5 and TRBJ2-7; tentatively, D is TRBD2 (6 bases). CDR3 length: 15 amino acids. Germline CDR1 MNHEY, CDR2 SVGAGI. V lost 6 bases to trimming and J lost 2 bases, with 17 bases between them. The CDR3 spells CASSPWSGVTYEQYF. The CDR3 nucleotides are TGTGCCAGCAGCCCCTGGTCGGGAGTTACCTACGAGCAGTACTTC.

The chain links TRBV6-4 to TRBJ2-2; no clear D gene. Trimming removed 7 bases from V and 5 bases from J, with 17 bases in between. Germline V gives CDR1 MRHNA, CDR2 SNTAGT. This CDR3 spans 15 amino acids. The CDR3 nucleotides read TGTGCCAGCAAACCAGAGGATTTGGGTACCGGGGAGCTGTTTTTT. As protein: CASKPEDLGTGELFF.

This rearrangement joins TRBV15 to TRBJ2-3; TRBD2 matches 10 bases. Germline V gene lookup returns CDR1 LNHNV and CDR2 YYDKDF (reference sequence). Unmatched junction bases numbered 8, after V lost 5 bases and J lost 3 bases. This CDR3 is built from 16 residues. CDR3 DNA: TGTGCCACCAGCGGACGGACTAGCGGTCTTACAGATACGCAGTATTTT. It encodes CATSGRTSGLTDTQYF. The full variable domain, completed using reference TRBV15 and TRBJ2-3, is DAMVIQNPRYQVTQFGKPVTLSCSQTLNHNVMYWYQQKSSQAPKLLFHYYDKDFNNEADTPDNFQSRRPNTSFCFLDIRSPGLGDTAMYLCATSGRTSGLTDTQYFGPGTRLTVL.

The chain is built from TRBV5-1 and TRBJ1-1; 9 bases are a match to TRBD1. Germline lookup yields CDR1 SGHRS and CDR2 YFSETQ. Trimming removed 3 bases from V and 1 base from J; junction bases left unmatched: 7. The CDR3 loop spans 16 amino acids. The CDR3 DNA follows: TGCGCCAGCAGCTCCATGCCGGGACAGGGGAACACTGAAGCTTTCTTT. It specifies CASSSMPGQGNTEAFF.

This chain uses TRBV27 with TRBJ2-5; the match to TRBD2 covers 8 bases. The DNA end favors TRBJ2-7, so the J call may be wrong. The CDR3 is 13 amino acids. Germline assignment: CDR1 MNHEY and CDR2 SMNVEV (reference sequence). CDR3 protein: CASRSGSSYEQYF. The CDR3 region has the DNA TGTGCCAGCAGGAGCGGGAGCTCCTACGAGCAGTACTTC.

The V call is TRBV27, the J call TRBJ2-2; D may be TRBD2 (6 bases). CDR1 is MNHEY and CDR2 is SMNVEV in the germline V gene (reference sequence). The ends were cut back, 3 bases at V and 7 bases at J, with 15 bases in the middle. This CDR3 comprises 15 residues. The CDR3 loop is CASSLEAGFGGELFF. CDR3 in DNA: TGTGCCAGCAGTTTGGAAGCGGGCTTCGGCGGGGAGCTGTTTTTT.

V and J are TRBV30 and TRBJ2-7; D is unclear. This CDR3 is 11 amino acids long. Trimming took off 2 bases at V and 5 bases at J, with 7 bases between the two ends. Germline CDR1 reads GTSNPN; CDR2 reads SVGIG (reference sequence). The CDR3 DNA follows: TGTGCCTGGAGTTCAATGGACGAGCAGTACTTC. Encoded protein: CAWSSMDEQYF.

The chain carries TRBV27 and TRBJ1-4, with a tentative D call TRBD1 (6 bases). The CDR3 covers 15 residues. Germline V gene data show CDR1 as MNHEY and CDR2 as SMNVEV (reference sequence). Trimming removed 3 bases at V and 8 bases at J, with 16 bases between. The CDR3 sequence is CASSFNIAGVEKLFF. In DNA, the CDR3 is TGTGCCAGCAGTTTTAACATCGCAGGGGTGGAAAAACTGTTTTTT.

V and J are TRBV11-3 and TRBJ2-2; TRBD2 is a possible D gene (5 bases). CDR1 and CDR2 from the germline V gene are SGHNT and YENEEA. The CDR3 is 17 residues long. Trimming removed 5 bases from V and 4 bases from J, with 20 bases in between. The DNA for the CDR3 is TGTGCCAGCAGCCGCCTTCTGGGAGACGGTGGCACCGGGGAGCTGTTTTTT. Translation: CASSRLLGDGGTGELFF.

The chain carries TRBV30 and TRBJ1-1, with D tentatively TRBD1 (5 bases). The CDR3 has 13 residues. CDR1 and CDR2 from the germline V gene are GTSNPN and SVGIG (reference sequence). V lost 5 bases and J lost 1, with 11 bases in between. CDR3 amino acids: CAWSRGANTEAFF. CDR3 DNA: TGTGCCTGGTCGAGAGGGGCGAACACTGAAGCTTTCTTT.

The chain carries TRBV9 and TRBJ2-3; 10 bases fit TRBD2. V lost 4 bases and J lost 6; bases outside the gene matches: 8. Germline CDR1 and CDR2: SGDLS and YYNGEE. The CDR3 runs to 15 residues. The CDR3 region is CASSPGGLAFDTQYF. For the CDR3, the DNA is TGTGCCAGCAGCCCCGGGGGACTAGCGTTCGATACGCAGTATTTT.

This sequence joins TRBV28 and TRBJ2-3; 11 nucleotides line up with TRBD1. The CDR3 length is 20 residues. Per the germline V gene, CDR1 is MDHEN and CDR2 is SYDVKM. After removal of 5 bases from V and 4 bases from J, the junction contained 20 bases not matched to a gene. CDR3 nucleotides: TGTGCCAGCAGTCCCCGGACAGGGGGCACACTGACTAGTAGGGCAGATACGCAGTATTTT. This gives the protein CASSPRTGGTLTSRADTQYF.

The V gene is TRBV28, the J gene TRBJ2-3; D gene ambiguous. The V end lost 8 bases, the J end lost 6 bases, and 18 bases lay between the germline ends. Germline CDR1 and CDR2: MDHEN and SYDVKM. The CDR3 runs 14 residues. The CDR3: CASALPKISDTQYF. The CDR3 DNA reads TGTGCCAGCGCCCTACCCAAGATTTCGGATACGCAGTATTTT.

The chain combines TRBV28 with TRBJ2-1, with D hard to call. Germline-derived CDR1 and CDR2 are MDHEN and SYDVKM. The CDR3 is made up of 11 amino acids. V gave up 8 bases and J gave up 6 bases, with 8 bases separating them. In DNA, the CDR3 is TGTGCCAGCCTAGGGTTCAATGAGCAGTTCTTC. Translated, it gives CASLGFNEQFF.

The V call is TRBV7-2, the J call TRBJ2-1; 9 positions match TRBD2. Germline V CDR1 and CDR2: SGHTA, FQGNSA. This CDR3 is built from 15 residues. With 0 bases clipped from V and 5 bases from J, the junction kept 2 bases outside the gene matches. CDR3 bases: TGTGCCAGCAGCTTAGCCAGCGGGAGGAACAATGAGCAGTTCTTC. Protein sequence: CASSLASGRNNEQFF.

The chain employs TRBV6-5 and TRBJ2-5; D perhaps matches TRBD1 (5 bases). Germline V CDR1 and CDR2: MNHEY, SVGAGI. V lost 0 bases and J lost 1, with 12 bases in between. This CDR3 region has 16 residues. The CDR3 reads CASSYSRKRGQETQYF. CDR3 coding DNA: TGTGCCAGCAGTTACTCGCGGAAAAGGGGCCAAGAGACCCAGTACTTC.

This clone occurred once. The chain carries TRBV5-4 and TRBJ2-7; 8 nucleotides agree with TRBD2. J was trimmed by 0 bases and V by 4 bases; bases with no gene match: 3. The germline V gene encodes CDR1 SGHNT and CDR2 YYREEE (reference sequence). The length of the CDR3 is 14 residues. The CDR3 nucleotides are TGTGCCAGCAGCGAGCGGGAGTACTCCTACGAGCAGTACTTC. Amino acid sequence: CASSEREYSYEQYF.

The CDR3 loop reads CASSPGLDGAYEQYF. The DNA of the CDR3 is TGCGCCAGCAGCCCTGGACTAGATGGGGCCTACGAGCAGTACTTC. The rearrangement joins TRBV5-1 to TRBJ2-7; 7 bases match TRBD2. The CDR3 contains 15 residues. After removal of 4 bases from V and 2 bases from J, the junction contained 9 bases not matched to a gene. Germline loops: CDR1 SGHRS, CDR2 YFSETQ.